The rows below give T cell receptor beta chains drawn from one sample of a study of Graves' ophthalmopathy and Graves' hyperthyroidism. TCRdb reprocessed the multiplex PCR reads via MiXCR and lists one record per CDR3 protein. In the table there are hundreds of thousands of distinct CDR3 sequences, 20% to 25% of which are singletons. Sample: peripheral blood. The source is a woman aged 18-29 years with stable Graves' hyperthyroidism. Some clones in this sample may be carry-over from other donors' samples. Each CDR3 is given with its conserved first and last residue. The order of the fields is CDR3 protein, CDR3 length, J gene, V gene, clone size. Size tells how often a clone was seen (once, few, many) or the class of an expanded clone, and some rows leave it out.

CDR3: CASSESPPGVRTGETQYF; length: 18; J: TRBJ2-5; V: TRBV2; size: .
CDR3: CASSPSEGPSLYF; length: 13; J: TRBJ2-7; V: TRBV12-3/TRBV12-4; size: many
CDR3: CASSFALPEQGEYEQYF; length: 17; J: TRBJ2-7; V: TRBV11-1; size: .
CDR3: CASSLWRASGRFGANVLTF; length: 19; J: TRBJ2-6; V: TRBV28; size: few
CDR3: CASSYFDTGELFF; length: 13; J: TRBJ2-2; V: TRBV6-5; size: many
CDR3: CASSDRGPSGETQYF; length: 15; J: TRBJ2-5; V: TRBV2; size: many
CDR3: CASRIFSRPNTEAFF; length: 15; J: TRBJ1-1; V: TRBV28; size: .
CDR3: CASSLSRGQPYEQYF; length: 15; J: TRBJ2-7; V: TRBV12-3/TRBV12-4; size: many
CDR3: CASSPGQSQPQHF; length: 13; J: TRBJ1-5; V: TRBV7-2; size: many
CDR3: CASSGTGGSSGNTIYF; length: 16; J: TRBJ1-3; V: TRBV3-1; size: once
CDR3: CASSYTDQETQYF; length: 13; J: TRBJ2-5; V: TRBV6-5; size: few
CDR3: CASSFPLGNPGFYEQYF; length: 17; J: TRBJ2-7; V: TRBV11-2; size: .